This T cell receptor beta chain originates from a study of control samples from healthy donors and cancer patients. The CDR3 covers 12 residues. The trim removed 1 base at V and 10 bases at J, leaving 0 bases unmatched. Germline V lookup: CDR1 SEHNR, CDR2 FQNEAQ (reference sequence). Generated by immunoSEQ multiplex PCR, the TCRdb table keeps only in-frame clones and is missing some. The table lists about 160,000 clones, under 96% of them singletons. The chain links TRBV7-9 to TRBJ2-1, with TRBD2 matching over 8 bases. The receptor comes from a woman between 25 and 40 years old in good health. Sequenced material: blood. Written as DNA, the CDR3 is TGTGCCAGCAGCTTAGGACTAGCGGAGCAGTTCTTC. This gives the protein CASSLGLAEQFF.